The T cell receptor beta chain described here comes from a study of T cell responses to AZD1222 COVID-19 vaccine. The data were produced by immunoSEQ multiplex PCR, yet TCRdb's version contains in-frame clones alone and is incomplete. The sample records roughly 120,000 clones, 85% to 90% being singletons. Germline values: CDR1 KGHDR, CDR2 SFDVKD. V trimming: 3 bases; J trimming: 5 bases; junction bases outside the gene matches: 5. The CDR3 totals 15 residues. The rearrangement uses TRBV24-1 and TRBJ2-1; 8 nucleotides line up with TRBD2. Sample: peripheral blood, taken on day 0 of AZD1222 vaccination. The TCR sequence derives from an adult in good health. The CDR3 sequence: CATSDPASGHNEQFF. CDR3 DNA: TGTGCCACCAGTGATCCGGCTAGCGGGCACAATGAGCAGTTCTTC.